This passage covers 32 T cell receptor beta chains from one sample sequenced in a study of post-analysis software for immune sequencing data. Study results and caveats: About 5 TRBV segments occurring more often in patients than controls included TRBV5-6, TRBV5-1 and TRBV20-1.

These receptors have no known antigen. The library was made from cDNA and included unique molecular identifiers. A single record per CDR3 protein comes from TCRdb applying MiXCR to the PCR reads. The data show over 150,000 distinct CDR3 sequences, about 29% seen once. Sequenced sample: blood. The receptors originated from a girl aged 10 to 17 with multiple sclerosis.

This clonotype showed up just once. This chain joins TRBV7-9 and TRBJ2-7; 9 bases map to TRBD2. The CDR3 runs to 16 residues. Looked up from germline, CDR1 is SEHNR and CDR2 is FQNEAQ (reference sequence). Trimming cost V 5 bases and J 5 bases; bases outside gene matches: 13. The CDR3 reads CASSPLAGVGGDEQYF. The CDR3, as DNA: TGTGCCAGCAGCCCCTTAGCGGGAGTAGGGGGTGACGAGCAGTACTTC.

This clonotype showed up just a few times. V gene TRBV7-2 combines with J gene TRBJ1-1; the match to TRBD1 covers 11 bases. Germline V gives CDR1 SGHTA, CDR2 FQGNSA. Trimming cost V 5 bases and J 6 bases; bases outside gene matches: 2. The CDR3 is 13 amino acids. Written as DNA, the CDR3 is TGTGCCAGCAGCCGGACAGGGGGCTCTGAAGCTTTCTTT. Translated, it gives CASSRTGGSEAFF.

This clonotype occurred a few times. The chain joins TRBV2 to TRBJ2-7, with 10 bases lining up with TRBD2. In germline, CDR1 is SNHLY, CDR2 FYNNEI. The CDR3 has 15 amino acids. V shed 5 bases, J shed 0 bases, and the junction held 4 bases outside the gene matches. In DNA form, the CDR3 reads TGTGCCAGCAGTCAACCTAGCGGGAGCTCCTACGAGCAGTACTTC. Its translation is CASSQPSGSSYEQYF.

This clonotype appeared once. This clone may be a read error of a much larger clone one base away. The genes are TRBV5-1 and TRBJ2-7; D possibly corresponds to TRBD1 (5 bases). Germline V gives CDR1 SGHRS, CDR2 YFSETQ. The length of the CDR3 is 14 residues. The CDR3 bases are TGCGCCGGCAGCCCTAGGACACTTACCTACGAGCAGTACTTC. It specifies CAGSPRTLTYEQYF. The full variable domain, completed using reference TRBV5-1 and TRBJ2-7, is KAGVTQTPRYLIKTRGQQVTLSCSPISGHRSVSWYQQTPGQGLQFLFEYFSETQRNKGNFPGRFSGRQFSNSRSEMNVSTLELGDSALYLCAGSPRTLTYEQYFGPGTRLTVT.

The rearrangement joins TRBV12-3 or TRBV12-4 to TRBJ2-1; D is perhaps TRBD1 (6 bases). This CDR3 has 16 residues. The ends were cut back, 5 bases at V and 7 bases at J, with 21 bases in the middle. The CDR3 nucleotides read TGTGCCAGCAGTCCCAGCCGAGCGCGAAGGGGGAATGAGCAGTTCTTC. Its protein is CASSPSRARRGNEQFF.

This clonotype was counted ten times or more. The CDR3 DNA is TGTGCCATCAGTGAGTCCCGGGCCGAGGGGGCGCGGGAGACCCAGTACTTC. Translated, it gives CAISESRAEGARETQYF. The V and J genes are TRBV10-3 and TRBJ2-5, with 7 bases fitting TRBD1. The germline gives CDR1 ENHRY, CDR2 SYGVKD. The CDR3 extends over 17 amino acids. Trimming cost V 0 bases and J 5 bases; bases outside gene matches: 12.

This chain connects TRBV24-1 to TRBJ1-1; D not resolved. This CDR3 is 12 amino acids long. The V and J ends lost 7 bases and 1 base respectively, with 6 bases between them. Per germline, CDR1 KGHDR and CDR2 SFDVKD. CDR3 in DNA: TGTGCCACCAGCGGAGGGAACACTGAAGCTTTCTTT. Amino acid sequence: CATSGGNTEAFF.

This clonotype was counted ten times or more. The chain carries TRBV5-1 and TRBJ2-7; D remains unclear. V dropped 0 bases and J dropped 0 bases, with 7 bases sitting between them. The germline V gene has CDR1 SGHRS and CDR2 YFSETQ. This CDR3 is built from 14 residues. CDR3 bases: TGCGCCAGCAGCTTGGCCAGCCTCTCCTACGAGCAGTACTTC. Protein product: CASSLASLSYEQYF. Looking up the rest from reference TRBV5-1 and TRBJ2-7 gives the full variable domain: KAGVTQTPRYLIKTRGQQVTLSCSPISGHRSVSWYQQTPGQGLQFLFEYFSETQRNKGNFPGRFSGRQFSNSRSEMNVSTLELGDSALYLCASSLASLSYEQYFGPGTRLTVT.

This clonotype occurred many times. This chain links TRBV11-2 with TRBJ2-1; TRBD2 aligns across 11 bases. Trimming removed 5 bases from V and 9 bases from J; junction bases left unmatched: 12. The CDR3 contains 16 residues. The germline gives CDR1 SGHAT, CDR2 FQNNGV. CDR3 DNA sequence: TGTGCCAGCAGCCAAGGGACTAGCGGAATCTTAGGTGAGCAGTTCTTC. Translated, it gives CASSQGTSGILGEQFF. The whole variable domain, filled in from reference TRBV11-2 and TRBJ2-1, reads EAGVAQSPRYKIIEKRQSVAFWCNPISGHATLYWYQQILGQGPKLLIQFQNNGVVDDSQLPKDRFSAERLKGVDSTLKIQPAKLEDSAVYLCASSQGTSGILGEQFFGPGTRLTVL.

Worth noting for this clonotype: A much larger clone differs from this one at a single base, so this may be a read error. This chain connects TRBV15 to TRBJ2-7, with D unclear. This CDR3 is built from 15 residues. Looked up from germline, CDR1 is LNHNV and CDR2 is YYDKDF (reference sequence). Trimming removed 0 bases at V and 0 bases at J, with 9 bases between. The CDR3 protein is CATSREVLSSYEQYF. The CDR3 region has the DNA TGTGCCACCAGCAGAGAGGTCCTTAGCTCCTACGAGCAGTACTTC.

The chain is built from TRBV12-3 or TRBV12-4 and TRBJ1-2, with D perhaps matching TRBD1 (6 bases). Deletions cut 7 bases from V and 12 bases from J, with 21 bases between. The CDR3 totals 13 residues. CDR3 sequence (DNA): TGTGCCAGCACCCAGGGGAGAGGGGGAGGCCACACCTTC. Its protein is CASTQGRGGGHTF.

At least ten counts were recorded for this clonotype. The J gene is TRBJ2-1, the V gene TRBV29-1; D possibly corresponds to TRBD2 (6 bases). CDR3 length: 14 residues. V was cut by 7 bases and J by 4 bases, with 17 bases left in between. Germline V lookup: CDR1 SQVTM, CDR2 ANQGSEA. This CDR3 reads CSAPGDWVYNEQFF. For the CDR3, the DNA is TGCAGCGCGCCGGGGGACTGGGTTTACAATGAGCAGTTCTTC.

The genes are TRBV7-2 and TRBJ2-7; 8 bases are shared with TRBD1. J gave up 6 bases and V 3 bases, and 7 bases lay outside the gene matches. Looked up from germline, CDR1 is SGHTA and CDR2 is FQGNSA. The CDR3 extends over 14 amino acids. CDR3 residues: CASSFPGQVTEQYF. The DNA for the CDR3 is TGTGCCAGCAGCTTTCCGGGACAGGTGACCGAGCAGTACTTC.

On this clonotype: A much bigger clone sits one base away, suggesting this may be a read error. V is TRBV10-3 and J is TRBJ2-7; D call uncertain. Germline-derived CDR1 and CDR2 are ENHRY and SYGVKD. V lost 3 bases to trimming and J lost 5 bases, with 14 bases between them. CDR3 size: 14 residues. CDR3 DNA: TGTGCCATCAGTGATCGTCAGAGAGAGGACGAGCAGTACTTC. Translated, it gives CAISDRQREDEQYF.

The V call is TRBV18, the J call TRBJ1-5; D is unclear. The CDR3 covers 14 residues. V lost 2 bases and J 7 bases, leaving 12 bases between the germline ends. Germline V gene sequence: CDR1 KGHSH, CDR2 LQKENI. CDR3 region: CASSPAGKGQPQHF. In nucleotides, the CDR3 is TGTGCCAGCTCACCAGCGGGGAAAGGACAGCCCCAGCATTTT.

This clonotype was seen many times. The junction departs from the called germline gene at one end, perhaps through a read error. The chain employs TRBV7-7 and TRBJ2-1; 9 nucleotides align to TRBD2. The length of the CDR3 is 15 residues. Per germline, CDR1 SSHAT and CDR2 FNYEAQ (reference sequence). CDR3 residues: CASSPLAGGLNEQFF. In DNA form, the CDR3 reads TGTGCTAGCAGCCCCCTGGCGGGAGGGTTAAATGAGCAGTTCTTC. The full variable domain, rest sourced from reference TRBV7-7 and TRBJ2-1, is GAGVSQSPRYKVTKRGQDVTLRCDPISSHATLYWYQQALGQGPEFLTYFNYEAQPDKSGLPSDRFSAERPEGSISTLTIQRTEQRDSAMYRCASSPLAGGLNEQFFGPGTRLTVL.

This rearrangement joins TRBV2 to TRBJ2-1; TRBD2 matches at 9 bases. The germline gives CDR1 SNHLY, CDR2 FYNNEI. With V trimmed by 0 bases and J by 7 bases, 10 bases remained unmatched. This CDR3 is built from 17 residues. In DNA form, the CDR3 reads TGTGCCAGCAGTGAAGCCCCCTGGCGGGAGGGCCGTAATGAGCAGTTCTTC. Protein product: CASSEAPWREGRNEQFF.

A remark on this clonotype: It may be a read error: a sequence one base away is much more abundant. The V call is TRBV2, the J call TRBJ2-1; TRBD1 matches at 9 bases. The J call may be in error: the DNA end matches TRBJ2-7 better. Germline CDR1 reads SNHLY; CDR2 reads FYNNEI. This CDR3 contains 16 residues. Here the CDR3 DNA reads TGTGCCAGCAGACGACAGGGGGTGAGCTCCTACAATGAGCAGTACTTC. Translated, it gives CASRRQGVSSYNEQYF.

V is TRBV12-3 or TRBV12-4 and J is TRBJ2-1, with 10 bases that match TRBD2. The trim removed 4 bases at V and 10 bases at J, leaving 10 bases unmatched. This CDR3 is 15 amino acids long. The CDR3 nucleotides read TGTGCCAGCAGTTACCATCTAGCGGGGGCTTTCGAGCAGTTCTTC. Translation gives CASSYHLAGAFEQFF.

About this clonotype: A much larger clone lies a single base off, so this may be a read error. V is TRBV6-4 and J is TRBJ2-1, with 7 bases that match TRBD1. The V and J ends lost 4 bases and 5 bases, in that order; junction bases with no gene match: 8. The CDR3 consists of 15 residues. Per germline, CDR1 MRHNA and CDR2 SNTAGT. In DNA form, the CDR3 reads TGTGCCAGCAGTGGCTCTTTAACAGGGGACAATGAGCAGTTCTTC. It yields the protein CASSGSLTGDNEQFF.

Many counts were recorded for this clonotype. The rearrangement joins TRBV12-3 or TRBV12-4 to TRBJ2-1; TRBD1 matches at 8 bases. With V trimmed by 4 bases and J by 4 bases, 15 bases remained unmatched. This CDR3 has 18 amino acids. The CDR3 spells CASSSFIYGTGLYNEQFF. CDR3 bases: TGTGCCAGCAGTTCGTTCATCTACGGGACAGGCCTTTACAATGAGCAGTTCTTC.

The V call is TRBV19, the J call TRBJ2-5; TRBD1 is a possible D gene (6 bases). This CDR3 has 14 residues. The V end was cut by 3 bases, the J end by 9 bases, with 17 bases between. CDR1 is LNHDA, CDR2 SQIVND, per germline (reference sequence). The CDR3 bases are TGTGCCAGTAGTATTGGGGCAGGGGATGAGGCCCAGTACTTC. As protein: CASSIGAGDEAQYF.

This chain joins TRBV19 and TRBJ2-7, with a possible D match to TRBD2 (6 bases). Trimming took off 4 bases at V and 3 bases at J, with 13 bases between the two ends. This CDR3 has 14 amino acids. The germline V gene has CDR1 LNHDA and CDR2 SQIVND (reference sequence). In DNA, the CDR3 is TGTGCCAGTAGTACCATCCTCGGGGGCTACGAGCAGTACTTC. Protein sequence: CASSTILGGYEQYF.

This clonotype was seen at least ten times. The chain employs TRBV6-5 and TRBJ2-7; D is undetermined. Trimming shortened V by 6 bases and J by 2 bases, and 11 bases separated the two germline ends. CDR1 MNHEY and CDR2 SVGAGI come from the germline V gene. The CDR3 has 13 amino acids. The DNA for the CDR3 is TGTGCCAGCAGCCTACGTGGGACCTACGAGCAGTACTTC. This gives the protein CASSLRGTYEQYF.

This clonotype has more than one count but fewer than ten. The gene calls are TRBV20-1 and TRBJ2-3; TRBD2 matches 8 bases. From germline, CDR1 is DFQATT and CDR2 SNEGSKA (reference sequence). The junction had 2 bases not matched to a gene; V was cut back by 2 bases and J by 4 bases. This CDR3 comprises 13 residues. The DNA of the CDR3 is TGCAGTGCTAGAACTAGCGGCGCAGATACGCAGTATTTT. It is translated as CSARTSGADTQYF.

This clonotype was observed a single time. A much bigger clone sits one base away, suggesting this may be a read error. This rearrangement joins TRBV6-5 to TRBJ2-1; the match to TRBD2 covers 10 bases. Germline CDR1 and CDR2: MNHEY and SVGAGI. Trimming took 0 bases from V and 7 from J; bases not matched to a gene: 12. The CDR3 extends over 18 amino acids. CDR3 in DNA: TGTGCCAGCAGTTACTCCAGGGCAACTAGCGGGATGAGAAATGAGCAGTTCTTC. This codes for CASSYSRATSGMRNEQFF.

The rearrangement joins TRBV6-5 to TRBJ2-1; 7 nucleotides agree with TRBD2. Looked up from germline, CDR1 is MNHEY and CDR2 is SVGAGI. The CDR3 has 15 residues. V trimming: 5 bases; J trimming: 5 bases; junction bases outside the gene matches: 9. This CDR3 is CASSTLTSGNNEQFF. The CDR3 DNA follows: TGTGCCAGCAGTACCTTGACCAGCGGGAACAATGAGCAGTTCTTC.

In its sample, this clonotype was seen a few times. This rearrangement joins TRBV4-1 to TRBJ2-1, with a weak D call TRBD2 (6 bases). Germline V gives CDR1 MGHRA, CDR2 YSYEKL. This CDR3 has 17 residues. The germline V and J ends were trimmed by 2 bases and 6 bases, with 20 bases remaining between them. The chain's CDR3 is CASSQTHTNGSFNEQFF. In nucleotides, the CDR3 is TGCGCCAGCAGCCAAACCCATACTAACGGGAGTTTCAATGAGCAGTTCTTC.

A word on this clonotype: A clone one base away is much larger, so this may be a read error. The genes are TRBV5-1 and TRBJ2-1; D is undetermined. The CDR3 loop spans 14 amino acids. The ends were cut back, 6 bases at V and 8 bases at J, with 18 bases in the middle. In germline, CDR1 is SGHRS, CDR2 YFSETQ. This CDR3 reads CASKRIPGDDEQFF. The CDR3 DNA sequence: TGCGCCAGCAAACGGATCCCAGGAGATGATGAGCAGTTCTTC.

This clonotype was counted at least ten times. The J gene is TRBJ1-2, the V gene TRBV10-3; D might be TRBD1 (5 bases). Germline assignment: CDR1 ENHRY and CDR2 SYGVKD. CDR3 length: 12 amino acids. Trimming removed 4 bases at V and 4 bases at J, with 7 bases between. The CDR3 region has the DNA TGTGCCATCAGTGGGGGGGGCTATGGCTACACCTTC. This codes for CAISGGGYGYTF.

A note on this clonotype: It may be a read error: a sequence one base away is much more abundant. V and J are TRBV11-2 and TRBJ2-1; a possible D gene is TRBD2 (6 bases). This CDR3 is built from 14 residues. Germline V gene data show CDR1 as SGHAT and CDR2 as FQNNGV. The CDR3: CASSVEGLNDEQFF. For the CDR3, the DNA is TGTGCCAGCAGCGTAGAGGGACTGAACGATGAGCAGTTCTTC. Filled out from reference TRBV11-2 and TRBJ2-1, the complete variable domain reads EAGVAQSPRYKIIEKRQSVAFWCNPISGHATLYWYQQILGQGPKLLIQFQNNGVVDDSQLPKDRFSAERLKGVDSTLKIQPAKLEDSAVYLCASSVEGLNDEQFFGPGTRLTVL.

This chain joins TRBV5-1 and TRBJ2-7; the D is unclear. The CDR3 spans 15 residues. Trimming took 0 bases from V and 2 from J, leaving 12 bases between them. CDR1 is SGHRS and CDR2 is YFSETQ in the germline V gene. The CDR3 DNA sequence: TGCGCCAGCAGCTTGGAGGTGGGGTTCCCCTACGAGCAGTACTTC. Translating gives CASSLEVGFPYEQYF.